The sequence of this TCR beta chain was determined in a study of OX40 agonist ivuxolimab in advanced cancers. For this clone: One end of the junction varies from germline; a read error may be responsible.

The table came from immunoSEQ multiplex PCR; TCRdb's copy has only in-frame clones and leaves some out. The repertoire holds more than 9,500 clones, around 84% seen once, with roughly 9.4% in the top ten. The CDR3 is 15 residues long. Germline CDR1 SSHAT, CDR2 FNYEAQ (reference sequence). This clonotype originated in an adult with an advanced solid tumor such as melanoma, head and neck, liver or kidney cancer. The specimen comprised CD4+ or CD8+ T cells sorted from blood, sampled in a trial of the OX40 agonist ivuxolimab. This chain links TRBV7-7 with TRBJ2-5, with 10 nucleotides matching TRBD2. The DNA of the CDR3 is TGTGCTAGCAGCTCCGCTCCGAGCGGGGGGGGGACCCAGTACTTC. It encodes CASSSAPSGGGTQYF.